The next 12 T cell receptor beta chains were all read from a single sample in a study of T-cell reconstitution after alpha-beta-depleted transplantation in children. Preparation of the TCRbeta library was carried out with unique molecular identifiers. TCRdb re-called the PCR reads through MiXCR, storing one row per CDR3 protein. The sample lists roughly 500,000 distinct CDR3 sequences; over 9.5% were seen once. Specimen: PBMCs, collected before TCRalphabeta/CD19-depleted stem cell transplant. The receptor source for this set is a child younger than 10 with inherited bone marrow failure, due to receive a stem cell transplant.

Worth noting for this clonotype: Germline and junction disagree at one end, which may indicate a read error. The gene calls are TRBV4-3 and TRBJ2-1; 9 bases agree with TRBD2. Looked up from germline, CDR1 is LGHNA and CDR2 is YSLEER. CDR3 size: 18 residues. DNA of the CDR3: TGCGCCAGCAGCCCCTTCCTAGCGGGGTTTACTGAGGGGAATGACCAGTTCTTC. Amino acid sequence: CASSPFLAGFTEGNDQFF.

In its sample, this clonotype was seen many times. The V gene is TRBV6-1, the J gene TRBJ1-1; D perhaps matches TRBD1 (5 bases). The CDR3 has 14 amino acids. Germline values: CDR1 MNHNS, CDR2 SASEGT. Between the trimmed V and J ends, which lost 6 bases and 4 bases, there was a span of 15 bases. CDR3 nucleotides: TGTGCCAGCAGCGGCCGTGGGGCCCTCACTGAAGCTTTCTTT. Translating gives CASSGRGALTEAFF.

This clonotype came up many times. The rearrangement joins TRBV7-2 to TRBJ2-7, with TRBD2 identical over 11 bases. The length of the CDR3 is 16 residues. J lost 13 bases, V lost 4 bases, and 18 bases had no gene match. Germline V gene lookup returns CDR1 SGHTA and CDR2 FQGNSA. The CDR3 bases are TGTGCCAGCAGCTCCTCACCGGGACTAGCGGAGCTAGGAAACTACTTC. This sequence encodes CASSSSPGLAELGNYF.

The J gene is TRBJ2-5, the V gene TRBV11-2; D is ambiguous. The CDR3 has 15 amino acids. Trimming took off 4 bases at V and 2 bases at J, with 14 bases between the two ends. Germline CDR1 SGHAT, CDR2 FQNNGV. The CDR3 loop reads CASSSIQRVQETQYF. The CDR3 DNA reads TGTGCCAGCAGCTCCATACAGCGAGTACAAGAGACCCAGTACTTC.

This clonotype was counted between two and nine times. The chain is built from TRBV6-1 and TRBJ2-7; D is perhaps TRBD1 or TRBD2 (5 bases each). CDR1 is MNHNS, CDR2 SASEGT, per germline. The germline V and J ends were trimmed by 5 bases and 1 base, with 15 bases remaining between them. The length of the CDR3 is 15 residues. CDR3 in amino acids: CASSIGTPSSYEQYF. The CDR3 coding sequence is TGTGCCAGCAGTATCGGGACCCCGTCTTCCTACGAGCAGTACTTC.

This clonotype was seen many times. The rearrangement uses TRBV21-1 and TRBJ1-2. TRBV21-1 is a listed pseudogene. CDR3 size: 14 residues. The CDR3 DNA sequence: TGTGCCAGCAGCAAAGTTACTCGCTCGAGGGGCTACACCTTC. Encoded protein: CASSKVTRSRGYTF.

This clonotype was observed many times. The genes are TRBV4-1 and TRBJ2-3; D unclear. The CDR3 has 15 amino acids. Germline assignment: CDR1 MGHRA and CDR2 YSYEKL. V lost 4 bases and J 0 bases, leaving 11 bases between the germline ends. The chain's CDR3 is CASSPSVGSTDTQYF. Here the CDR3 DNA reads TGCGCCAGCAGCCCTTCAGTGGGGAGCACAGATACGCAGTATTTT.

This chain uses TRBV6-5 with TRBJ1-2; maybe TRBD1 (6 bases). The CDR3 is made up of 15 amino acids. Germline values: CDR1 MNHEY, CDR2 SVGAGI. Trimming left V 4 bases short and J 8 bases short, with 20 bases between. CDR3 region: CASSWGARGGGGYTF. The CDR3 region has the DNA TGTGCCAGCAGTTGGGGTGCCAGGGGAGGAGGGGGCTACACCTTC.

This clonotype was detected many times. The J gene is TRBJ2-6, the V gene TRBV6-2 or TRBV6-3; unclear D gene. V was clipped by 0 bases and J by 2 bases, with 8 bases between them. This CDR3 spans 16 amino acids. Germline-derived CDR1 and CDR2 are MNHEY and SVGEGT. CDR3 amino acids: CASSYSIGTGANVLTF. CDR3 in DNA: TGTGCCAGCAGTTACTCAATTGGGACTGGGGCCAACGTCCTGACTTTC.

In its sample, this clonotype was seen many times. The gene calls are TRBV7-9 and TRBJ2-1; D gene ambiguous. The CDR3 runs to 16 residues. Trimming removed 2 bases from V and 2 bases from J, with 13 bases in between. The V gene's germline CDR1 is SEHNR and CDR2 FQNEAQ (reference sequence). The CDR3 region is CASSLPKISAYNEQFF. DNA of the CDR3: TGTGCCAGCAGCTTACCAAAGATAAGCGCCTACAATGAGCAGTTCTTC.

In its sample, this clonotype was seen a few times. J is TRBJ2-5 and V is TRBV28; 9 positions agree with TRBD2. CDR3 length: 14 amino acids. Germline lookup yields CDR1 MDHEN and CDR2 SYDVKM. Germline trimming cut 6 bases from V and 7 bases from J; bases unmatched to any gene: 9. The DNA for the CDR3 is TGTGCCAGCAGCGATAGCGGGAGCTGGGGGACCCAGTACTTC. Its protein is CASSDSGSWGTQYF.

This clonotype has at least ten counts. The chain uses TRBV12-3 or TRBV12-4 and TRBJ2-5, with D tentatively TRBD2 (5 bases). Trimming cost V 3 bases and J 5 bases, with 10 bases left between them. The CDR3 length is 13 residues. The CDR3 here is CASSFAGAETQYF. The CDR3 DNA is TGTGCCAGCAGTTTCGCGGGTGCCGAGACCCAGTACTTC.